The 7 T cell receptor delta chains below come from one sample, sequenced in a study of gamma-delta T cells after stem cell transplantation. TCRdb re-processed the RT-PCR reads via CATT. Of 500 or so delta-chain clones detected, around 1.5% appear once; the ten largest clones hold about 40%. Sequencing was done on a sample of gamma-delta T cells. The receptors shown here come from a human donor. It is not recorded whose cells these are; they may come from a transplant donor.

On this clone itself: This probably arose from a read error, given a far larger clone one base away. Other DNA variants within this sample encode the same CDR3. In DNA form, the CDR3 reads TGTGCTCTTGGGGAACGACCCAAACGCCTGGGGCCCCGTGGGGACTACACCGATAAACTCATCTTT. Translation gives CALGERPKRLGPRGDYTDKLIF. The rearrangement links TRDV1 to TRDJ1; D perhaps matches TRDD3 (6 bases). In germline, CDR1 is TSWWSYY, CDR2 QGS. The length of the CDR3 is 22 residues. The V end lost 1 base, the J end lost 0 bases, and 30 bases lay between the germline ends.

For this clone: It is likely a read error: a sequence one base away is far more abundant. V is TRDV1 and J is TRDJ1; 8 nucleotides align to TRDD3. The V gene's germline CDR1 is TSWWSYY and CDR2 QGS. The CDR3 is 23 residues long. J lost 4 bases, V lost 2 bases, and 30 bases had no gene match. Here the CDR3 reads CALGEVYPTRPIGWGTELDKLIF. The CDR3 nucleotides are TGTGCTCTTGGGGAAGTCTATCCTACAAGACCCATAGGCTGGGGGACAGAGCTCGATAAACTCATCTTT.

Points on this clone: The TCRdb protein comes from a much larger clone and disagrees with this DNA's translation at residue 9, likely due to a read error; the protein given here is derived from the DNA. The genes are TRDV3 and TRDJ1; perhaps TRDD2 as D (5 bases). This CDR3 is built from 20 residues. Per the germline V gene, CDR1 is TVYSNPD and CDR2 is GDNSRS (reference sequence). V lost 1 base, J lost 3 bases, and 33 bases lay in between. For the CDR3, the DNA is TGTGCCTTTACCACCCCTTCTTCGTCGACGGGTGAATTAGAATCCGATAAACTCATCTTT. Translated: CAFTTPSSSTGELESDKLIF.

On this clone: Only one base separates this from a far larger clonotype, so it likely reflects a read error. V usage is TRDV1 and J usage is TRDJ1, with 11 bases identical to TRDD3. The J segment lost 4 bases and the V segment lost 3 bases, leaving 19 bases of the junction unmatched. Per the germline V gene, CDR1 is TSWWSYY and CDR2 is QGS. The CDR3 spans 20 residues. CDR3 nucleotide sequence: TGTGCTCTTGGGGATGGTGCGATTAAGCGTTACTGGGGGATAATCGATAAACTCATCTTT. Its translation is CALGDGAIKRYWGIIDKLIF.

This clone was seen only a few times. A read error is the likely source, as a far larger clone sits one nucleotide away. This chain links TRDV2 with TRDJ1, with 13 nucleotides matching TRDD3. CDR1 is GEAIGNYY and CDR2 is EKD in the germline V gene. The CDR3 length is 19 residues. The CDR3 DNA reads TGTGCCTGTGACGCCTTACTGGGGGATACGACGGGCTACACCGATAAACCCATCTTT. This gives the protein CACDALLGDTTGYTDKPIF.

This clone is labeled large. CDR3 protein: CACDTAGYGGGGTDKLIF. As DNA, the CDR3 is TGTGCCTGTGACACCGCTGGTTACGGAGGGGGGGGCACCGATAAACTCATCTTT. V usage is TRDV2 and J usage is TRDJ1; D possibly corresponds to TRDD3 (5 bases). Trimming took 0 bases from V and 1 from J, leaving 20 bases between them. Germline CDR1 reads GEAIGNYY; CDR2 reads EKD. The CDR3 has 18 amino acids.

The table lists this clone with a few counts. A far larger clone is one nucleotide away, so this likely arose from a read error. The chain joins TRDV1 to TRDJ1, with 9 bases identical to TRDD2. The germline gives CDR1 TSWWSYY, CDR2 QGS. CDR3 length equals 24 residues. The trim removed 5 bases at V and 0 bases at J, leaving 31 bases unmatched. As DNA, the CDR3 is TGTGCTCTTGGGCTCCCTGAGCCCCCCTTCCTACGTTTCTTAGGGAAGTATTACACCGATAAACTCATCTTT. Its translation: CALGLPEPPFLRFLGKYYTDKLIF.